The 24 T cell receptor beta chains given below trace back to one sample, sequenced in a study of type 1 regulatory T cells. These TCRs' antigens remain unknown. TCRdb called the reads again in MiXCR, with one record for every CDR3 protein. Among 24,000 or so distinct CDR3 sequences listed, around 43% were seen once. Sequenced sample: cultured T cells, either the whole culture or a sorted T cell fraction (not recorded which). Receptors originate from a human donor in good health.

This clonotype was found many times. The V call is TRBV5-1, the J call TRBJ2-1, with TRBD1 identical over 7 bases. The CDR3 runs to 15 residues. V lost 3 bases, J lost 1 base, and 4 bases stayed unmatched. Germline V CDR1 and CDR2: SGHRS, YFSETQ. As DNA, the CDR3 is TGCGCCAGCAGCTCCACAGGGGTATCCTACAATGAGCAGTTCTTC. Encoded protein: CASSSTGVSYNEQFF.

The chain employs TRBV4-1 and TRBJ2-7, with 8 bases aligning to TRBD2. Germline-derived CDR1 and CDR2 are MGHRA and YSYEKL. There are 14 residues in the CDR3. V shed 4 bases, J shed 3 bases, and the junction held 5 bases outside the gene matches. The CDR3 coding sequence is TGCGCCAGCAGCCGCCCGGGGGGGGGCTACGAGCAGTACTTC. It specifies CASSRPGGGYEQYF.

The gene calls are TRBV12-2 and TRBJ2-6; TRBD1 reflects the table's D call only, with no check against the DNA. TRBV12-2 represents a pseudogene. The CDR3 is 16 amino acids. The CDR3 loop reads CASRDREGEDANVLTF. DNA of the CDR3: TGTGCAAGTCGGGACAGGGAGGGCGAGGATGCCAACGTCCTGACTTTC.

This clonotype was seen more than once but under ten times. CDR3 in amino acids: CASSYTHGQIEYSGANVLTF. The CDR3 DNA is TGTGCCAGCAGTTATACCCACGGGCAAATCGAGTACTCTGGGGCCAACGTCCTGACTTTC. J is TRBJ2-6 and V is TRBV7-9, with D hard to call. CDR3 length equals 20 residues. The V end lost 6 bases, the J end lost 0 bases, and 24 bases lay between the germline ends. The germline gives CDR1 SEHNR, CDR2 FQNEAQ (reference sequence).

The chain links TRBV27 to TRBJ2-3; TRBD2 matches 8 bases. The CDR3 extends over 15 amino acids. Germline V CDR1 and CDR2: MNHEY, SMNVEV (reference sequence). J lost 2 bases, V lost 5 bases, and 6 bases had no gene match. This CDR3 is CASSPLGLVTDTQYF. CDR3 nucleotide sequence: TGTGCCAGCAGTCCCTTGGGACTAGTCACAGATACGCAGTATTTT.

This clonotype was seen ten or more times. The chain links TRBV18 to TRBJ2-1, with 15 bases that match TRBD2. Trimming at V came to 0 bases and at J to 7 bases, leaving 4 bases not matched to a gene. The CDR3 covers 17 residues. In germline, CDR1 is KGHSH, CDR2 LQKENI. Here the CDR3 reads CASSPPGLAGGLNEQFF. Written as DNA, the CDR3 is TGTGCCAGCTCACCACCCGGACTAGCGGGGGGGCTAAATGAGCAGTTCTTC.

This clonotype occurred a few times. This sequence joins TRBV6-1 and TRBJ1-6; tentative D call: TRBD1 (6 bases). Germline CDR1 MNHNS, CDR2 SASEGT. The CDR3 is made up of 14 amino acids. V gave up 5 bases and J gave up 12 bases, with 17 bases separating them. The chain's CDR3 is CASSSDRPIRPLHF. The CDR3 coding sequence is TGTGCCAGCAGTTCCGACAGGCCGATTCGACCCCTCCACTTT.

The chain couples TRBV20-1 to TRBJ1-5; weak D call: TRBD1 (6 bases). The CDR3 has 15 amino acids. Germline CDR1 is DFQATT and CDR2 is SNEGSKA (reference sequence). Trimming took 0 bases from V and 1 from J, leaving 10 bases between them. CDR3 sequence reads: CSARDPQGSNQPQHF. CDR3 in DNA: TGCAGTGCTAGAGATCCTCAGGGGAGCAATCAGCCCCAGCATTTT.

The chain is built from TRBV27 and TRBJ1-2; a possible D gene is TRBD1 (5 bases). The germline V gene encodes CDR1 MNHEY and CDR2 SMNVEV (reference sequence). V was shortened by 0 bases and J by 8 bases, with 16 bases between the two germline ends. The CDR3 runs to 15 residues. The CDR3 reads CASSLSPDRGRGYTF. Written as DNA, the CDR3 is TGTGCCAGCAGTTTATCGCCTGACAGAGGGCGGGGCTACACCTTC.

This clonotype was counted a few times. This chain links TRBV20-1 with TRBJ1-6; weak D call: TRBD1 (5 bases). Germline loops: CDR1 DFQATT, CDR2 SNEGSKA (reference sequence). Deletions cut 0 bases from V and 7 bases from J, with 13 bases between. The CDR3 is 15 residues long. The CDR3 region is CSARDSNRRNSPLHF. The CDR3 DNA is TGCAGTGCTAGAGATAGTAACAGGAGAAATTCACCCCTCCACTTT.

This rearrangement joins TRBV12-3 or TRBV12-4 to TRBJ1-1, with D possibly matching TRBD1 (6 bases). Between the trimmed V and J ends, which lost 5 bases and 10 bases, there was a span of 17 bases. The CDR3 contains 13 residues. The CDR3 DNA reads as TGTGCCAGCAGTCCCCAACAGGGAACGAGAGCTTTCTTT. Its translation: CASSPQQGTRAFF.

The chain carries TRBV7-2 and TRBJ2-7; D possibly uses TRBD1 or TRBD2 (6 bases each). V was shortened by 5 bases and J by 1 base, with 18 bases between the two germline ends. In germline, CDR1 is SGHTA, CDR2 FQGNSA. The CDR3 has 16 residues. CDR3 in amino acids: CASSPWGAGLSYEQYF. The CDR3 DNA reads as TGTGCCAGCAGCCCCTGGGGGGCGGGTCTTTCCTACGAGCAGTACTTC.

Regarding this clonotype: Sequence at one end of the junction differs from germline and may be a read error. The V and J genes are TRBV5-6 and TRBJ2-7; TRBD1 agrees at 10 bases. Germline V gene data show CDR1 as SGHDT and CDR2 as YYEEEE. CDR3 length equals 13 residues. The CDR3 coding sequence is TGTGCCAGCAGCTCTTGGACAGGGGGGAAGGCCGACTTC. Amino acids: CASSSWTGGKADF.

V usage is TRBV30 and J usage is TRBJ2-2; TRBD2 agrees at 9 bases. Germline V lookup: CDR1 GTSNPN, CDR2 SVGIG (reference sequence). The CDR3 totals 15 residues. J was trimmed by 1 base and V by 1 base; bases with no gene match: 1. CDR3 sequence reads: CAWSELAGNTGELFF. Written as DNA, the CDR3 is TGTGCCTGGAGTGAACTAGCGGGGAACACCGGGGAGCTGTTTTTT.

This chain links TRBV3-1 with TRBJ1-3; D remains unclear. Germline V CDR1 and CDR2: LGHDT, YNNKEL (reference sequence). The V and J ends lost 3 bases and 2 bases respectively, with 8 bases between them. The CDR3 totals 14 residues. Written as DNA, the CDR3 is TGTGCCAGCAGCCAGTTTGGACCTGGAAACACCATATATTTT. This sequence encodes CASSQFGPGNTIYF.

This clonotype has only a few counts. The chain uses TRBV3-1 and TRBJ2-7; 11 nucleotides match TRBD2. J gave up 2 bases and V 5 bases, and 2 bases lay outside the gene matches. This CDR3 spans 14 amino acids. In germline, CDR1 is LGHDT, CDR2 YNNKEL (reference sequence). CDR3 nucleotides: TGTGCCAGCAGCAGGACTAGCGGGCCCTACGAGCAGTACTTC. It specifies CASSRTSGPYEQYF.

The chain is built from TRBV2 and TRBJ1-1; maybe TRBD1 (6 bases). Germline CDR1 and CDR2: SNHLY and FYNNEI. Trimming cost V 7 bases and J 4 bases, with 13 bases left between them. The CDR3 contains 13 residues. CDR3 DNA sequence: TGTGCCAGCAAGAACAGGGCGGTCACTGAAGCTTTCTTT. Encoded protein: CASKNRAVTEAFF.

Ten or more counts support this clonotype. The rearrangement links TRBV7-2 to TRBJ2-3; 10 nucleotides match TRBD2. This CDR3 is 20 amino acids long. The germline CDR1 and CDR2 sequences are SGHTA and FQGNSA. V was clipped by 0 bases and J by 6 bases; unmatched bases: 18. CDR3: CASSLAGRAGGPRRLDTQYF. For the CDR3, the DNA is TGTGCCAGCAGCTTAGCAGGGAGAGCGGGGGGGCCCAGGCGGTTGGATACGCAGTATTTT.

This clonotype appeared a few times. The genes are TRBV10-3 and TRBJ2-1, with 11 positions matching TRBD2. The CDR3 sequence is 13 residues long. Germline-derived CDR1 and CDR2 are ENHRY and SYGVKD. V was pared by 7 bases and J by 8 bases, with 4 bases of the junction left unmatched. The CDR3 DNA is TGTGCCATCAACGTAGCGGGGGGGCATGAGCAGTTCTTC. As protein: CAINVAGGHEQFF.

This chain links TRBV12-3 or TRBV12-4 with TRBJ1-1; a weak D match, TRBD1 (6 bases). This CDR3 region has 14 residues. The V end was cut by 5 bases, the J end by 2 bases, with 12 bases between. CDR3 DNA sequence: TGTGCCAGCAGTCCCAACAGGGCTAACACTGAAGCTTTCTTT. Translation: CASSPNRANTEAFF.

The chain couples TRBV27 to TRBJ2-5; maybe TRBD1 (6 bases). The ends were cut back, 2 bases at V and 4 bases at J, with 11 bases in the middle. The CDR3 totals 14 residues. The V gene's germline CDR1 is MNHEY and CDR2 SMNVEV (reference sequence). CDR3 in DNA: TGTGCCAGCAGTTTAGAAGGCAGGGGAGAGACCCAGTACTTC. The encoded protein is CASSLEGRGETQYF.

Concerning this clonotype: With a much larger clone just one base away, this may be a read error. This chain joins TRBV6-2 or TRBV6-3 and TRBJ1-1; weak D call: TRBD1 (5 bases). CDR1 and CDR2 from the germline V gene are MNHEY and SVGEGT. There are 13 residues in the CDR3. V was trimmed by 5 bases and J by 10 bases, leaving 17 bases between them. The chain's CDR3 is CASSNNFPQGAFF. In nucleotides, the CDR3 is TGTGCCAGCAGTAACAACTTCCCCCAGGGAGCTTTCTTT.

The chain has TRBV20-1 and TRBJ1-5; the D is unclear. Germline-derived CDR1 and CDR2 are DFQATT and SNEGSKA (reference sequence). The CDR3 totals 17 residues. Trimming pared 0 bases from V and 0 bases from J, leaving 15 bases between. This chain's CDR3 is CSAREPGPLYSNQPQHF. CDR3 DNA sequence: TGCAGTGCTAGAGAGCCAGGACCCCTTTATAGCAATCAGCCCCAGCATTTT.

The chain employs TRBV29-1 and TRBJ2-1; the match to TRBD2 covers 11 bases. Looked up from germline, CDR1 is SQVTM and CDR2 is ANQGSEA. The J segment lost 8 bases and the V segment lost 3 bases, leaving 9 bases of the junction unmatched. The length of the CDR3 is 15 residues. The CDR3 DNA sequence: TGCAGCGTTGATTCCGGGACTAGCGGTGACCATGAGCAGTTCTTC. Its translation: CSVDSGTSGDHEQFF.